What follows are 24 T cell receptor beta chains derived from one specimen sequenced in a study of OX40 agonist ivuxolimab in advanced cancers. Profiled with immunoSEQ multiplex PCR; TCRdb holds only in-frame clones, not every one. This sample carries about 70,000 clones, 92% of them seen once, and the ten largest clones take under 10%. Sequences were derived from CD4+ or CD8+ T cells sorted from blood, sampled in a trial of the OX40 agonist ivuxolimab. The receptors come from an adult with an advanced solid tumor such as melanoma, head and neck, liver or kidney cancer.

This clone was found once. In nucleotides, the CDR3 is TGCGCCAGCAGCTTGTTTCAACAGGACAGGGCAGGTGGCTACACCTTC. Its translation: CASSLFQQDRAGGYTF. The rearrangement uses TRBV5-1 and TRBJ1-2; 8 positions agree with TRBD1. The germline gives CDR1 SGHRS, CDR2 YFSETQ. V shed 1 base and J 7 bases; nucleotides not matched to a gene: 12. The CDR3 has 16 amino acids.

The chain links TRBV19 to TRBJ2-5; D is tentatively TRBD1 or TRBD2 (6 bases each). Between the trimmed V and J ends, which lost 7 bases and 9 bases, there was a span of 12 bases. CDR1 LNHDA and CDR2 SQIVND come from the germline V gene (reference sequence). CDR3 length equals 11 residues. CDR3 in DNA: TGTGCCAGTAAGGGGGGCGAGGCCCAGTACTTC. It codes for CASKGGEAQYF.

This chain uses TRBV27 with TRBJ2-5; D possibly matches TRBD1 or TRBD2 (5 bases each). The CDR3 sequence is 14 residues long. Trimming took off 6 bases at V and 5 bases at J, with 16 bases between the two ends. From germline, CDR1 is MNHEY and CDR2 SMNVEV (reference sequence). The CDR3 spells CASSPTRGWETQYF. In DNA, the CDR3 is TGTGCCAGCAGCCCTACCCGGGGCTGGGAGACCCAGTACTTC.

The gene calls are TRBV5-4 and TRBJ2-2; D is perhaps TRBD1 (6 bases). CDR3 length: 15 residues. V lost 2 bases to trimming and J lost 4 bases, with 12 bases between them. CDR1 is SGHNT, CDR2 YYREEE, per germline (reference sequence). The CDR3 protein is CASSLGGRGTGELFF. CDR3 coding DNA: TGTGCCAGCAGCTTAGGGGGTAGGGGCACCGGGGAGCTGTTTTTT.

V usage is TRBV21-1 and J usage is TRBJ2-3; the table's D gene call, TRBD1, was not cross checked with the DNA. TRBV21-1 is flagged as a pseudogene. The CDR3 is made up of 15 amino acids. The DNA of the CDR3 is TGTGCCAGCAGCAAAGCTAGGGGGCGTTCGGATACGCAGTATTTT. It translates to CASSKARGRSDTQYF.

CDR3 coding DNA: TGTGCCAGCAGCCCCACTGCAGGGAGAACCTACGAGCAGTACTTC. Protein: CASSPTAGRTYEQYF. The V gene is TRBV7-9, the J gene TRBJ2-7, with D tentatively TRBD1 or TRBD2 (5 bases each). V dropped 5 bases and J dropped 2 bases, with 16 bases sitting between them. The CDR3 is 15 amino acids. Germline-derived CDR1 and CDR2 are SEHNR and FQNEAQ (reference sequence). Supplemented by reference TRBV7-9 and TRBJ2-7, the full variable domain reads DTGVSQNPRHKITKRGQNVTFRCDPISEHNRLYWYRQTLGQGPEFLTYFQNEAQLEKSRLLSDRFSAERPKGSFSTLEIQRTEQGDSAMYLCASSPTAGRTYEQYFGPGTRLTVT.

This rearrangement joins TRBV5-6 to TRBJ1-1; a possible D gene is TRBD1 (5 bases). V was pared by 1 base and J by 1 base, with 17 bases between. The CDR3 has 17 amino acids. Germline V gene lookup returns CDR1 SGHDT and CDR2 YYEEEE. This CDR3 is CASSLLQAGGWNTEAFF. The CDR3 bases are TGTGCCAGCAGCTTGTTACAGGCGGGGGGTTGGAACACTGAAGCTTTCTTT. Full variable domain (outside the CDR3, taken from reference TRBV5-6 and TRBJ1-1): DAGVTQSPTHLIKTRGQQVTLRCSPKSGHDTVSWYQQALGQGPQFIFQYYEEEERQRGNFPDRFSGHQFPNYSSELNVNALLLGDSALYLCASSLLQAGGWNTEAFFGQGTRLTVV.

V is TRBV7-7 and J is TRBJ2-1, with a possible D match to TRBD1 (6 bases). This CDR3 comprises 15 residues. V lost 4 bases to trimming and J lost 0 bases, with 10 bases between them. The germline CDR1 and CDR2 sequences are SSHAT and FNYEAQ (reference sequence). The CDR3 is CASSSGQSSYNEQFF. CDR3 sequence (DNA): TGTGCCAGCAGCTCAGGACAGAGCTCCTACAATGAGCAGTTCTTC.

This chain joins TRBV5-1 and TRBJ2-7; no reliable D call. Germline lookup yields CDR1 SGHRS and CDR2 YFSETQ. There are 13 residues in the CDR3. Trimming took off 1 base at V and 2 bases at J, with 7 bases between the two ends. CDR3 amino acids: CASSLNGAYEQYF. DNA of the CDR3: TGCGCCAGCAGCTTGAATGGGGCCTACGAGCAGTACTTC.

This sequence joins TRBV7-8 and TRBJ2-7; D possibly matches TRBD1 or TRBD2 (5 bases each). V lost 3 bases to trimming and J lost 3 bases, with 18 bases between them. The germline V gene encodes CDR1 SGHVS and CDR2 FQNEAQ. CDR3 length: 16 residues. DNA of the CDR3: TGTGCCAGCAGCTTCGGTTTGGGGGAGTCCCACTACGAGCAGTACTTC. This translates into CASSFGLGESHYEQYF.

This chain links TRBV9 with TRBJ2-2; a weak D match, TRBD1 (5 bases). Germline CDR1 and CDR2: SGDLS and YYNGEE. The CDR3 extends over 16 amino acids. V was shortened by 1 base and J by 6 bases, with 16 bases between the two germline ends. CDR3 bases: TGTGCCAGCAGCGTAAATGTCAGGGAAATGGCCGGGGAGCTGTTTTTT. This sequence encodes CASSVNVREMAGELFF.

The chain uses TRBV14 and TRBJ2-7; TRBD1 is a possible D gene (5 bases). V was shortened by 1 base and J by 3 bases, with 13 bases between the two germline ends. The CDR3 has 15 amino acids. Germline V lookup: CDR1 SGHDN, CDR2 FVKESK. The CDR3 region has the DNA TGTGCCAGCAGCCAAGTCGCAGGGCAGCGCTACGAGCAGTACTTC. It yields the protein CASSQVAGQRYEQYF.

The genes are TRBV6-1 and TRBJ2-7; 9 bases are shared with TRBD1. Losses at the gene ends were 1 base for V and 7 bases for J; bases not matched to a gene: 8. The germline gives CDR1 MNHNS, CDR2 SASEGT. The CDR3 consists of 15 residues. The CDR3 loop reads CASSEDGGTGWEQYF. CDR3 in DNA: TGTGCCAGCAGTGAAGATGGGGGGACAGGGTGGGAGCAGTACTTC.

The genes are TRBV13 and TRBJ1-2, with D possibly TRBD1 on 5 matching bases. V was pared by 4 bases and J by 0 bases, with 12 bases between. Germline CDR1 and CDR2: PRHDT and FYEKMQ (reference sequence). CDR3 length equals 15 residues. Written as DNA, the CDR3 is TGTGCCAGCAGCTCGCGGACATTACCTAACTATGGCTACACCTTC. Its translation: CASSSRTLPNYGYTF.

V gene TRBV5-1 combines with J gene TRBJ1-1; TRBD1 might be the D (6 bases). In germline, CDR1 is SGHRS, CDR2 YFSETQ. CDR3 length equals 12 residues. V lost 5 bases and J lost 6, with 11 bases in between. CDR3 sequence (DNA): TGCGCCAGCAGGGATACAGGGCCTGAAGCTTTCTTT. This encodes CASRDTGPEAFF.

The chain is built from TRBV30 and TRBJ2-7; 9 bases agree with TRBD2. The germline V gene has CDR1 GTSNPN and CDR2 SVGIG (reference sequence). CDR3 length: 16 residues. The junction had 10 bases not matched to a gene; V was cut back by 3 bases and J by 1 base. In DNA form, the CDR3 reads TGTGCCTGGAGCGTCGCGCGGGGGGGCATTTCCTACGAGCAGTACTTC. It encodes CAWSVARGGISYEQYF.

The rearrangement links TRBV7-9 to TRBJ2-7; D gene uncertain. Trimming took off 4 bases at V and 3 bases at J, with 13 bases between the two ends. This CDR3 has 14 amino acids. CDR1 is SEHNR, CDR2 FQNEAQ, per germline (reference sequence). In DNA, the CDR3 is TGTGCCAGCAGCTCAGACGGGTTTAACTACGAGCAGTACTTC. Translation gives CASSSDGFNYEQYF.

CDR3 nucleotides: TGTGCCAGCAGCGGAGGGACAGGATTCAATCAGCCCCAGCATTTT. Its protein is CASSGGTGFNQPQHF. V usage is TRBV9 and J usage is TRBJ1-5, with 8 bases lining up with TRBD1. J lost 3 bases, V lost 3 bases, and 5 bases had no gene match. This CDR3 is 15 amino acids long. CDR1 is SGDLS and CDR2 is YYNGEE in the germline V gene.

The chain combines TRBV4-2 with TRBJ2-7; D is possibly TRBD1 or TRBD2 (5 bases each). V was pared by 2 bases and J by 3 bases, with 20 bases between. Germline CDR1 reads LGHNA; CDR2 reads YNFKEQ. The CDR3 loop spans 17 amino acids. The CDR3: CASSQTPGTLGDYEQYF. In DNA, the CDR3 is TGTGCCAGCAGCCAAACCCCAGGGACCCTGGGGGACTACGAGCAGTACTTC.

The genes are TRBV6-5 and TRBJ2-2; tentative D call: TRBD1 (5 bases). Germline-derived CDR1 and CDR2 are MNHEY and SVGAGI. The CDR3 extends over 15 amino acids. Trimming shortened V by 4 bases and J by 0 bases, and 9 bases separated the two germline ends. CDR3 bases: TGTGCCAGCAGTTCGGACACCCCGAACACCGGGGAGCTGTTTTTT. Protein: CASSSDTPNTGELFF.

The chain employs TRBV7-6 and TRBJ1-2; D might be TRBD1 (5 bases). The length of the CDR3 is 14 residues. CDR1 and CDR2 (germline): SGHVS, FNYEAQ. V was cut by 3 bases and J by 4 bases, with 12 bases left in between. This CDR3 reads CASSLAGSFYGYTF. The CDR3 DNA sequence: TGTGCCAGCAGCTTGGCAGGGTCCTTCTATGGCTACACCTTC.

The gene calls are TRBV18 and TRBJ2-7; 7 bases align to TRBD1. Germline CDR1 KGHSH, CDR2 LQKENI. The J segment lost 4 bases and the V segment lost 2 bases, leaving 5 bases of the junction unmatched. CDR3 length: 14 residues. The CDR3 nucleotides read TGTGCCAGCTCACCAACCATACAGGGGTACGAGCAGTACTTC. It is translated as CASSPTIQGYEQYF.

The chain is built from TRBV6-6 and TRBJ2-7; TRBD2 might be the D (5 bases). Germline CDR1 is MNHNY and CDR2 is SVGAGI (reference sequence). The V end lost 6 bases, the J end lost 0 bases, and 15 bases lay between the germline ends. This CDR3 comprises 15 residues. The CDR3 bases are TGTGCCAGCAGCCCCCAAATAGGGAGCTCCTACGAGCAGTACTTC. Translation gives CASSPQIGSSYEQYF.

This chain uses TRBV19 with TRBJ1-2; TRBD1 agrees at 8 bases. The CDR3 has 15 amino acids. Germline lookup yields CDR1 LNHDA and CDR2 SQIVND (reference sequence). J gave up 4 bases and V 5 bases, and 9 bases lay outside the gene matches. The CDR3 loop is CASSYPGDRLYGYTF. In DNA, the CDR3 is TGTGCCAGTAGTTACCCCGGGGACAGGCTCTATGGCTACACCTTC.